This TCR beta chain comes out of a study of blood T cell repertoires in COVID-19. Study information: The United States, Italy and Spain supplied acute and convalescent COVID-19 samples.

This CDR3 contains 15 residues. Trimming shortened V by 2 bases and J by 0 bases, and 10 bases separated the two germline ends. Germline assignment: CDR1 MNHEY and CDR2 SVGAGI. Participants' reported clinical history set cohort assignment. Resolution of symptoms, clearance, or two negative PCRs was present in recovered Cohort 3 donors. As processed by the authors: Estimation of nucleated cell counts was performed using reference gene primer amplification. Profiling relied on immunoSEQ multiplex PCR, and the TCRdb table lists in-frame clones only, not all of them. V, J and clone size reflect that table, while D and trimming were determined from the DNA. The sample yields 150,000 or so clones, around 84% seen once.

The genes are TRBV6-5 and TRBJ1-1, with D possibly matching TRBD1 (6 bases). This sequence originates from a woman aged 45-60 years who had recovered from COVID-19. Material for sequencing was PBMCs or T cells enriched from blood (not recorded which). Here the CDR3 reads CASSYRGQLNTEAFF. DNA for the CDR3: TGTGCCAGCAGTTACAGAGGACAGCTGAACACTGAAGCTTTCTTT.